This TCR beta chain was identified during a study of blood T cell repertoires in COVID-19. For the study at large: Acute and convalescent COVID-19 specimens originated in the United States, Italy and Spain.

This table comes from immunoSEQ multiplex PCR, and its TCRdb copy is limited to in-frame clones, with some not included. This sample has 90,000 to 150,000 clones, with over 75% found just once. The CDR3 is 14 amino acids. Germline V gives CDR1 SGHNT, CDR2 YYREEE (reference sequence). The junction had 8 bases not matched to a gene; V was cut back by 4 bases and J by 5 bases. The V gene is TRBV5-4, the J gene TRBJ2-5; 7 nucleotides line up with TRBD2. The clonotype comes from a man aged 80 or over with acute or convalescent COVID-19. Sequences were obtained from peripheral blood. The DNA for the CDR3 is TGTGCCAGCAGCCCGGGAGGCGCTACGGAGACCCAGTACTTC. It translates to CASSPGGATETQYF.